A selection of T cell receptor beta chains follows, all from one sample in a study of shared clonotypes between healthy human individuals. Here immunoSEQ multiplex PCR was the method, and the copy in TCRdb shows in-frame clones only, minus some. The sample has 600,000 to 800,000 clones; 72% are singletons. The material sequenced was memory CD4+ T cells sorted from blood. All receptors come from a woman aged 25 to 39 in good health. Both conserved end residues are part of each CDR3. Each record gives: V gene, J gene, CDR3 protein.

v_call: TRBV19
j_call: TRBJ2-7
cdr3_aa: CASSISGTVRDEQYF

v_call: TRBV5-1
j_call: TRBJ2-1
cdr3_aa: CASSPRDGDEQFF

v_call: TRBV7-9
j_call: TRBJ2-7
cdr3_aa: CASSSTSGRSYEQYF

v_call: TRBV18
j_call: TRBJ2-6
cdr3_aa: CASSSFQDSSGANVLTF

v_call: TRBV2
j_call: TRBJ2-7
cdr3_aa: CASRGLGQGLEQYF

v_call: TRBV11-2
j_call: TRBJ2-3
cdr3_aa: CASSLEPMSTDTQYF

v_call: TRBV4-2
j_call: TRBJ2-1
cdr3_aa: CASSPEAGTSGRHEQFF

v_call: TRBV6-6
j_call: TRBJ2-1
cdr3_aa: CASSYLQQAELFF

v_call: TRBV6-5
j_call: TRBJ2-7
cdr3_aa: CASSPQAPYEQYF

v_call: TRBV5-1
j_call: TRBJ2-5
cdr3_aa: CASSTGLGAEETQYF

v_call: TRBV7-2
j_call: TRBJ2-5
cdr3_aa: CASSLAGVGETQYF

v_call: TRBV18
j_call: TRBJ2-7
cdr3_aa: CASSPPYPPHEQYF

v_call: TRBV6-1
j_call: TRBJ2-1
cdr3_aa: CASGVWTGPTNEQFF

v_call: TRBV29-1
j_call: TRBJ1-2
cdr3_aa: CSVAWDSRYTF

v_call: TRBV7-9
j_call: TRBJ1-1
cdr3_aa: CASSLGRTEAFF

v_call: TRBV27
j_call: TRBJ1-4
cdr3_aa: CASSLGRLGIEKLFF

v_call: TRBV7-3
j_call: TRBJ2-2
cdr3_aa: CASSLYGWRVGELFF

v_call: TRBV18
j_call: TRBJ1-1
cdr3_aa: CASSPYQGEAFF

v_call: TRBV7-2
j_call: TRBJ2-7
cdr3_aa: CASRREAGLDEQYF

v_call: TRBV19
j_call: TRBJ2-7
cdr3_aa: CASSSAGKEYF

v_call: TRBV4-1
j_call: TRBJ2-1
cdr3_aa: CASSQEGHLAATYNEQFF

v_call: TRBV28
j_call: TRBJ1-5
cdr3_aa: CASATFGQPQHF